The next 7 T cell receptor beta chains were all read from a single sample in a study of T-cell reconstitution after alpha-beta-depleted transplantation in children (dated by TCRdb to 2016 to 2017). To prepare the library, PCR was applied. The listed sequencing device is Illumina HiSeq 2500. To normalize quantification of the TCRbeta repertoire, the TCR libraries were built with molecular barcoding that relied on unique molecular identifiers. TCRdb passed the public sequencing reads through fastp at Q25 and MiXCR, retaining productive beta sequences. Merged by CDR3 protein, the rows form single entries marked with the most common genes and DNA. In all, the sample holds more than 450,000 distinct CDR3 sequences, and approximately 16% of those were seen once. 3.3% of the sample belongs to the ten largest clones. Here the sequenced sample was PBMCs from the stem cell graft donor, taken from the stem cell graft. The origin of the receptors is a human donor who donated a stem cell graft to a child with acute lymphoblastic leukemia.

The chain links TRBV13 to TRBJ1-3; D is undetermined. Looked up from germline, CDR1 is PRHDT and CDR2 is FYEKMQ (reference sequence). Trimming removed 1 base from V and 1 base from J, with 17 bases in between. This CDR3 is built from 18 residues. As DNA, the CDR3 is TGTGCCAGCAGCTTAGTCCGCGGTGGATCCCTGTCTGGAAACACCATATATTTT. This codes for CASSLVRGGSLSGNTIYF.

The chain has TRBV18 and TRBJ1-1, with TRBD1 as a possible D gene (5 bases). V lost 2 bases and J 1 base, leaving 8 bases between the germline ends. The CDR3 extends over 14 amino acids. CDR1 KGHSH and CDR2 LQKENI come from the germline V gene. CDR3 protein: CASSPNRQNTEAFF. CDR3 sequence (DNA): TGTGCCAGCTCACCAAACAGGCAGAACACTGAAGCTTTCTTT.

This chain uses TRBV20-1 with TRBJ2-7; tentative D call: TRBD1 (7 bases). The germline V gene has CDR1 DFQATT and CDR2 SNEGSKA (reference sequence). The CDR3 has 15 amino acids. Trimming pared 2 bases from V and 3 bases from J, leaving 17 bases between. The CDR3: CSARPQGRGIYEQYF. The CDR3 DNA reads TGCAGTGCTAGACCACAGGGGCGGGGCATCTACGAGCAGTACTTC.

The chain employs TRBV6-1 and TRBJ2-7; D uncertain. Germline V gene sequence: CDR1 MNHNS, CDR2 SASEGT. Trimming cost V 8 bases and J 6 bases, with 20 bases left between them. CDR3 length equals 14 residues. CDR3 in DNA: TGTGCCAGCTCCAGGAACCAGAACGTAGGCGAGCAGTACTTC. Translated, it gives CASSRNQNVGEQYF.

This clonotype was counted only a few times. The rearrangement joins TRBV27 to TRBJ2-5; D may match TRBD1 or TRBD2 (5 bases each). V dropped 5 bases and J dropped 1 base, with 11 bases sitting between them. The germline CDR1 and CDR2 sequences are MNHEY and SMNVEV (reference sequence). The CDR3 consists of 14 residues. As DNA, the CDR3 is TGTGCCAGCAGTCCCAGAGGGGTCCAAGAGACCCAGTACTTC. Translating gives CASSPRGVQETQYF.

The chain employs TRBV11-1 and TRBJ2-1; 9 bases are a match to TRBD1. V dropped 5 bases and J dropped 0; count of bases not matched to a gene: 20. The CDR3 extends over 21 amino acids. Germline V gene data show CDR1 as SGHAT and CDR2 as FQDESV (reference sequence). CDR3 bases: TGTGCCAGCAGCAAACTTCGCACAGGGGGCGCTCCGAGAAGCTCCTACAATGAGCAGTTCTTC. This codes for CASSKLRTGGAPRSSYNEQFF.

The rearrangement links TRBV5-1 to TRBJ2-1, with 9 nucleotides matching TRBD1. Germline CDR1 SGHRS, CDR2 YFSETQ. The CDR3 consists of 15 residues. With 0 bases clipped from V and 6 bases from J, the junction kept 4 bases outside the gene matches. DNA of the CDR3: TGCGCCAGCAGCTTGGGACAGGGGGAAATCAATGAGCAGTTCTTC. Its translation: CASSLGQGEINEQFF. Full variable domain (missing parts from reference TRBV5-1 and TRBJ2-1): KAGVTQTPRYLIKTRGQQVTLSCSPISGHRSVSWYQQTPGQGLQFLFEYFSETQRNKGNFPGRFSGRQFSNSRSEMNVSTLELGDSALYLCASSLGQGEINEQFFGPGTRLTVL.